Given below is one T cell receptor beta chain in context. J was trimmed by 5 bases and V by 3 bases; bases with no gene match: 11. This CDR3 is 19 amino acids long. Original processing methods: Estimation of nucleated cell counts was performed using reference gene primer amplification. Only in-frame clones appear in the TCRdb table, and some are missing; sequencing was by immunoSEQ multiplex PCR. D and trimming come from the DNA, and the V and J calls and clone size come from that table. The table records roughly 40,000 clones, approximately 88% of them present only once. The source of the sample is a study of blood T cell repertoires in COVID-19. Study overall: T cells, B-cell-depleted T cells, or PBMCs supplied cDNA or gDNA.

J is TRBJ2-2 and V is TRBV5-3; 15 bases align to TRBD2. TRBV5-3 is an ORF, with its function uncertain. The receptor was isolated from a human donor in a cohort sampled during active COVID-19. Sequenced sample: peripheral blood. The CDR3 loop reads CARSCERGLAGGRTGELFF. Here the CDR3 DNA reads TGTGCCAGAAGCTGCGAGAGGGGACTAGCGGGGGGACGTACCGGGGAGCTGTTTTTT.